Described below is a single T cell receptor (beta chain) sequence and its context. The sample comes from a study of blood T cell repertoires in COVID-19. Looking at the study overall: Sites in the United States, Italy and Spain provided acute and convalescent COVID-19 samples. T cells, B-cell-depleted T cells, or PBMCs supplied cDNA or gDNA.

In the study's own analysis: The assay estimated nucleated cells by amplifying reference gene primers. Profiled with immunoSEQ multiplex PCR; TCRdb holds only in-frame clones, not every one. D and trimming come from the DNA, and the V and J calls and clone size come from that table. The sample holds roughly 350,000 clones, under 95% seen once. The CDR3 length is 18 residues. Trimming at V came to 0 bases and at J to 5 bases, leaving 10 bases not matched to a gene. Germline V CDR1 and CDR2: SSHAT, FNYEAQ (reference sequence). The receptor was isolated from a woman between 18 and 29 years old who had recovered from COVID-19. This sequence joins TRBV7-7 and TRBJ2-1, with 10 bases that match TRBD2. The sample was peripheral blood. The CDR3: CASSLALPSGRMDNEQFF. The CDR3 region has the DNA TGTGCCAGCAGCTTAGCCCTACCTAGCGGGAGAATGGACAATGAGCAGTTCTTC.